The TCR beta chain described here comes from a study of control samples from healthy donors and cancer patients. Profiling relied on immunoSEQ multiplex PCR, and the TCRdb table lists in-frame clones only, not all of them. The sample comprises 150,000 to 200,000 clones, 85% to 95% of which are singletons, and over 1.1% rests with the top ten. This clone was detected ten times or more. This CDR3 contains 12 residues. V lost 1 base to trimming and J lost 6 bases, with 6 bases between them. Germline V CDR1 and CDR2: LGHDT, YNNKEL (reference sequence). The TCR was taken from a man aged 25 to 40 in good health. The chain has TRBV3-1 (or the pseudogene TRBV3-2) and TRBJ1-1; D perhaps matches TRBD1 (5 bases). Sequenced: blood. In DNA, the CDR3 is TGTGCCAGCAGCCAAGGGGGGGCTGAAGCTTTCTTT. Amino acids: CASSQGGAEAFF.